This T cell receptor (beta chain) was sequenced for a study of cytomegalovirus exposure and HLA in healthy donors. Whole-study results and caveats: In a later analysis, at a false discovery rate of 0.05, approximately 16,000 TCR beta sequences were associated with HLA alleles.

Remarks on this clone: The antigen is undetermined.

The germline V gene encodes CDR1 MNHEY and CDR2 SMNVEV (reference sequence). CDR3 length: 15 amino acids. V dropped 5 bases and J dropped 0; count of bases not matched to a gene: 5. Researchers ran the PCR with 60 Vbeta and 13 Jbeta primers. Some clones are missing from TCRdb's copy, which holds only in-frame ones; the method was immunoSEQ multiplex PCR. This repertoire includes some 130,000 clones. This chain uses TRBV27 with TRBJ1-1; 8 bases fit TRBD1. The sequence was obtained from a man aged 18 to 29 in good health and CMV-seronegative. The sample taken for sequencing was PBMCs. CDR3 in amino acids: CASSPRQGMNTEAFF. The CDR3 DNA reads as TGTGCCAGCAGTCCGAGACAGGGGATGAACACTGAAGCTTTCTTT.